The clone carrying this T cell receptor beta chain has at least ten counts. This sample is part of a study of read filtering for tumor transcriptome and immune sequencing. The CDR3 runs to 15 residues. Germline V gives CDR1 SGHRS, CDR2 YFSETQ. With 4 bases clipped from V and 5 bases from J, the junction kept 5 bases outside the gene matches. This library used approximately 390 ng RNA and molecular barcoded adaptors spanning alpha/delta and beta/gamma chains. Each CDR3 protein gets one entry after TCRdb re-called the reads with MiXCR. This sample has over 80,000 distinct CDR3 sequences, with around 12% found just once.

V usage is TRBV5-1 and J usage is TRBJ2-1; 11 bases are shared with TRBD2. The receptor was derived from a donor at least 40 years old with multiple myeloma. Material for sequencing was a population of CD138-negative cells sorted from bone marrow. The CDR3 sequence is CASSRTSGGDNEQFF. In DNA, the CDR3 is TGCGCCAGCAGCAGAACTAGCGGGGGTGACAATGAGCAGTTCTTC.